This T cell receptor (beta chain) was recorded in a study of neurological immune-mediated disorders. Study-level results: Sharing of CDR3 amino acid sequences among expanded clones across subjects was absent, suggesting private repertoires in all groups.

This clonotype was counted at least ten times. Its antigen is unidentified. It was by 5'RACE with 10-nucleotide random UMIs that the cDNA was made. A single run covered 15-18 subjects with over 170 million TCR-beta sequences. TCRdb reprocessed the 5' RACE reads via MiXCR and lists one record per CDR3 protein. The repertoire has about 66,000 distinct CDR3 sequences, around 3.9% of them found once; the top ten carry 1% to 1.5%. This clonotype originated in a young man with multiple sclerosis. The sample taken for sequencing was PBMCs.

In DNA form, the CDR3 reads TGTGCCAGCTCCCGGGGGAGGGGCTCTGGGGCCAACGTCCTGACTTTC. This sequence encodes CASSRGRGSGANVLTF. The chain recombines TRBV27 with TRBJ2-6; 7 bases agree with TRBD2. The CDR3 loop spans 16 amino acids. Trimming took 8 bases from V and 0 from J; bases not matched to a gene: 7. The germline V gene has CDR1 MNHEY and CDR2 SMNVEV (reference sequence). The whole variable domain, filled in from reference TRBV27 and TRBJ2-6, reads EAQVTQNPRYLITVTGKKLTVTCSQNMNHEYMSWYRQDPGLGLRQIYYSMNVEVTDKGDVPEGYKVSRKEKRNFPLILESPSPNQTSLYFCASSRGRGSGANVLTFGAGSRLTVL.